This T cell receptor (beta chain) came from a study of shared clonotypes between healthy human individuals (dated by TCRdb to the early 2020s). At the level of the whole study: A couple of women and a few men aged 18 to 49 years were included in the cohort. For each donor, CD4 naive and CD4 memory were each given three plates, CD8 naive was given two plates, and CD8 memory was given one plate. To increase sequencing depth and limit assay-specific biases, TCR repertoire library preparation and sequencing were carried out by different laboratories using diverse techniques. The study deeply sequenced blood TCR repertoires of five healthy adults to estimate repertoire size and the extent of clonotype sharing between individuals. Leukapheresis yielded between about 0.94 and 10 billion PBMCs per donor.

CDR1 and CDR2 were assigned from the germline V gene (reference sequence) as MNHEY and SMNVEV. V and J are truncated by 0 bases and 0 bases respectively, leaving an intervening sequence of 10 bases. The CDR3 measures 16 amino acids from cysteine to phenylalanine. The CDR3 DNA has 48 bases and is translated from base 1. Overall results and qualifications from the work: Sharing across a few donors was observed for 4.5% to 6.5% of naive CD4, about 4% of naive CD8, 2% to 2.5% of memory CD4, and around 0.4% of memory CD8 clonotypes. Compared with non-shared clonotypes, clonotypes shared by all four sorted-subset donors had higher generation probabilities. Naive subsets generally had larger estimated clonotype richness than memory subsets. Sampling was restricted to blood, and TCR repertoires in tissue are likely to differ from TCR repertoires in blood. The small number of donors limited the genetic and exposure-history diversity represented. Pairwise subsampling indicated that sequencing depth was expected to affect the degree of clonotype sharing among donors. Even with the large sequencing depth, rarefaction of the sorted-subset datasets indicated that sequencing was incomplete.

TCR CDR3 regions were amplified from genomic DNA by multiplex PCR using the deep immunoSEQ assay. Extracted genomic DNA from each cell subset was distributed evenly across all wells of several immunoSEQ 96-well plates, and each plate was treated as a replicate. Each replicate PCR for sorted subsets received roughly 0.2 ug genomic DNA, equal to tens of thousands of T cell genomes. Purified libraries were measured with a Qubit 3.0 fluorometer, size-checked on a Bioanalyzer 2100, and measured again with the KAPA Library Quantification kit. A separate single-read 150-cycle Illumina NextSeq 550 flow cell was used to sequence each immunoSEQ 96-well plate. The original pipeline was this. The immunoSEQ output contained only junctional sequences without quality scores, so filtering could not match that applied to full-length reads. To assign V/J genes and CDR3, sequences were annotated using PyIR, a Python wrapper for IgBLAST v1.9, with IMGT germline references. Reads were filtered out if the reads had weak V/J assignments (E-value above 1e-6), no CDR3, stop codons, out-of-frame junctions, or ambiguous translated residues. V3J clonotypes were defined as sequences sharing an identical inferred V gene, J gene, and CDR3 amino acid sequence. To compute the percentage overlap between repertoires, the number of shared unique clonotypes was divided by the size of the smaller repertoire. Three approaches were used to assess repertoire richness: RTK rarefaction, the Chao1 estimator, and Recon v2.1 estimates of unobserved clonotypes. OLGA was used to compute generation probabilities for all TCRbeta clonotypes that the gDNA method yielded from four donors. TCRdb took this table from immuneACCESS and kept in-frame rearrangements with V and J called. Such tables lack part of the clones; where checked against another copy, unresolved V genes explain under half of the gap, and the rest is unexplained. Clone size and the V and J calls come from that table; the DNA yielded D and trimming. This sample lists approximately 2,000,000 clones; 85% to 95% were detected once. Of the sample, about 1.7% is held by the ten largest clones.

For the CD8 naive samples, CD45RO-negative cells were positively selected for CCR7, yielding a CD45RA+CCR7+ population from which TemRA cells were excluded. Healthy HIV-negative adults with no recently reported acute infections or vaccinations were included as donors. All donors were Caucasian adults living in Nashville, Tennessee, USA. After blood collection by leukapheresis, PBMCs were isolated using Ficoll-Histopaque density gradient centrifugation and then cryopreserved in the vapor phase of liquid nitrogen. Purity and quantity of every magnetically sorted T cell population were checked by analytical flow cytometry. Genomic DNA was isolated from every sorted fraction and measured by UV absorbance on a Nanodrop 2000c. A remark on this clone: The target of this receptor is not known. There are no base qualities to consult, and no much larger clone falls within one base.

Sequenced material: naive CD8+ T cells from PBMCs. This specimen's cell subset or site label, per the study, means: CD45RA+CCR7+. The source is a man aged 18 to 30 in good health. Some clones in this sample may be carry-over from other donors' samples. Rearrangement joined TRBV27 to TRBJ2-3; no D gene call is confident. The DNA is TGTGCCAGCAGTTTATCGAGAAGGGATAGCACAGATACGCAGTATTTT. It translates as CASSLSRRDSTDTQYF.